This entry lists 10 T cell receptor beta chains sequenced from one sample in a study of human T cells and chemical hapten exposure. TCRdb processed the RACE reads anew with MiXCR; each CDR3 protein has one entry. The data show about 120,000 distinct CDR3 sequences, about 12% seen once. Time point specified: patch test 1, 2 weeks after DPC sensitization. As for treatment: therapeutic diphenylcyclopropenone sensitization with weekly scalp DPC. The input for sequencing was whole blood, taken in connection with sensitization to the hapten diphenylcyclopropenone (DPC). Receptors originate from a woman aged 50 to 60 with alopecia areata. Some clones in this sample may be carry-over from other donors' samples.

This clonotype was recorded many times. The J gene is TRBJ2-7, the V gene TRBV6-5, with TRBD1 matching 7 bases. This CDR3 comprises 12 residues. Germline-derived CDR1 and CDR2 are MNHEY and SVGAGI. Losses at the gene ends were 8 bases for V and 1 base for J; bases not matched to a gene: 2. The CDR3: CASWDRSYEQYF. Here the CDR3 DNA reads TGTGCCAGCTGGGACAGATCCTACGAGCAGTACTTC.

This clonotype was detected a few times. The V call is TRBV18, the J call TRBJ1-6; unclear D gene. V was cut by 2 bases and J by 10 bases, with 9 bases left in between. The CDR3 contains 13 residues. Per the germline V gene, CDR1 is KGHSH and CDR2 is LQKENI. CDR3 loop: CASSPGGLSPLHF. The CDR3 coding sequence is TGTGCCAGCTCACCAGGAGGACTCTCACCCCTCCACTTT.

This clonotype was counted only a few times. The V call is TRBV11-2, the J call TRBJ1-6, with a possible D match to TRBD1 (6 bases). With 3 bases removed from V and 9 bases from J, the gap between germline ends came to 15 bases. The CDR3 runs 15 residues. The V gene's germline CDR1 is SGHAT and CDR2 FQNNGV. For the CDR3, the DNA is TGTGCCAGCAGCTTTTCGGGGGCGTCGGGTTCACCCCTCCACTTT. Its translation is CASSFSGASGSPLHF. The entire variable domain, with the rest obtained from reference TRBV11-2 and TRBJ1-6, is as follows: EAGVAQSPRYKIIEKRQSVAFWCNPISGHATLYWYQQILGQGPKLLIQFQNNGVVDDSQLPKDRFSAERLKGVDSTLKIQPAKLEDSAVYLCASSFSGASGSPLHFGNGTRLTVT.

The rearrangement uses TRBV9 and TRBJ2-7, with D perhaps assigned TRBD1 or TRBD2 (5 bases each). This CDR3 spans 14 amino acids. Germline CDR1 and CDR2: SGDLS and YYNGEE. V lost 3 bases and J 2 bases, leaving 12 bases between the germline ends. The CDR3 nucleotides are TGTGCCAGCAGCGCCGGGGACGGACCCTACGAGCAGTACTTC. It yields the protein CASSAGDGPYEQYF.

This clonotype was recorded a few times. The chain combines TRBV18 with TRBJ2-1; perhaps D is TRBD1 or TRBD2 (5 bases each). V lost 3 bases to trimming and J lost 5 bases, with 17 bases between them. Germline assignment: CDR1 KGHSH and CDR2 LQKENI. The CDR3 sequence is 16 residues long. The CDR3 sequence: CASSPSGQITDNEQFF. Here the CDR3 DNA reads TGTGCCAGCTCACCCTCGGGGCAAATTACAGACAATGAGCAGTTCTTC. Full variable domain (remainder filled in from reference TRBV18 and TRBJ2-1): NAGVMQNPRHLVRRRGQEARLRCSPMKGHSHVYWYRQLPEEGLKFMVYLQKENIIDESGMPKERFSAEFPKEGPSILRIQQVVRGDSAAYFCASSPSGQITDNEQFFGPGTRLTVL.

The rearrangement joins TRBV5-1 to TRBJ1-1, with 7 bases identical to TRBD1. The CDR3 is made up of 15 amino acids. Germline-derived CDR1 and CDR2 are SGHRS and YFSETQ. J was trimmed by 3 bases and V by 1 base; bases with no gene match: 6. CDR3 DNA sequence: TGCGCCAGCAGCTTGCTAGGGGGCGAAGACACTGAAGCTTTCTTT. Residues: CASSLLGGEDTEAFF.

This clonotype was counted at least ten times. The chain recombines TRBV9 with TRBJ2-6; no definite D call. V was pared by 0 bases and J by 1 base, with 5 bases between. The CDR3 covers 15 residues. The germline V gene has CDR1 SGDLS and CDR2 YYNGEE. This CDR3 is CASSVDGSGANVLTF. In DNA, the CDR3 is TGTGCCAGCAGCGTAGACGGGTCTGGGGCCAACGTCCTGACTTTC.

The gene calls are TRBV28 and TRBJ2-7; D call uncertain. This CDR3 is 14 amino acids long. The V end was cut by 2 bases, the J end by 4 bases, with 12 bases between. Germline CDR1 reads MDHEN; CDR2 reads SYDVKM. The CDR3 loop is CASSLLRFPYEQYF. The CDR3 bases are TGTGCCAGCAGTTTACTCCGGTTCCCTTACGAGCAGTACTTC.

This clonotype was counted between two and nine times. This chain joins TRBV5-1 and TRBJ2-2, with unresolved D. This CDR3 has 12 residues. Trimming removed 5 bases from V and 7 bases from J, with 9 bases in between. Germline-derived CDR1 and CDR2 are SGHRS and YFSETQ. The CDR3 coding sequence is TGCGCCAGCAGGGACGGCTTCGGGGAGCTGTTTTTT. It translates to CASRDGFGELFF. Looking up the rest from reference TRBV5-1 and TRBJ2-2 gives the full variable domain: KAGVTQTPRYLIKTRGQQVTLSCSPISGHRSVSWYQQTPGQGLQFLFEYFSETQRNKGNFPGRFSGRQFSNSRSEMNVSTLELGDSALYLCASRDGFGELFFGEGSRLTVL.

This chain uses TRBV6-5 with TRBJ2-7, with a weak D call TRBD1 (5 bases). The CDR3 has 13 residues. The ends were cut back, 7 bases at V and 0 bases at J, with 10 bases in the middle. Germline V lookup: CDR1 MNHEY, CDR2 SVGAGI. The CDR3 is CASTQDNSYEQYF. In nucleotides, the CDR3 is TGTGCCAGCACCCAGGACAACTCCTACGAGCAGTACTTC.